A single TCR beta chain is shown here with its context. Some clones are missing from TCRdb's copy, which holds only in-frame ones; the method was immunoSEQ multiplex PCR. The table records tens of thousands of clones, 70% to 90% of them present only once. V lost 5 bases to trimming and J lost 0 bases, with 9 bases between them. Germline CDR1 reads MNHNS; CDR2 reads SASEGT. The CDR3 has 14 amino acids. The data are from a study of PD-L1 blockade in urothelial cancer. Whole-study context: The year 2014 saw patients start atezolizumab, 1,200 mg intravenously every 3 weeks. About 90% of the roughly 30 patients were men with bladder-origin urothelial cancer.

Time point described: peripheral blood 6 weeks after treatment start. This specimen was PBMCs, taken around atezolizumab (anti-PD-L1) treatment. The sequence was obtained from a man aged 65-85 years with urothelial cancer. The chain combines TRBV6-1 with TRBJ2-3; possibly TRBD2 for D (6 bases). CDR3 DNA: TGTGCCAGCAGTCCCAGCGGGAGCACAGATACGCAGTATTTT. Protein product: CASSPSGSTDTQYF.